This T cell receptor beta chain was retrieved from a study of graft-versus-host responses after intestinal transplantation. Per germline, CDR1 SGHNT and CDR2 YENEEA. V lost 4 bases, J lost 4 bases, and 19 bases stayed unmatched. The CDR3 length is 20 residues. Profiled with immunoSEQ multiplex PCR; TCRdb holds only in-frame clones, not every one. The repertoire has roughly 29,000 clones, 87% of them found once; the top ten carry approximately 10%. The sequencing used PBMCs, collected about 430 days after intestinal transplantation. The clonotype originates from a human patient who received an intestinal transplant, so some T cells may come from the graft donor. The V call is TRBV11-3, the J call TRBJ2-2, with TRBD2 matching over 9 bases. In DNA form, the CDR3 reads TGTGCCAGCAGCTCGGACGGAACTAGCGGGCCCGGCCGGGCCACCGGGGAGCTGTTTTTT. Residues: CASSSDGTSGPGRATGELFF.